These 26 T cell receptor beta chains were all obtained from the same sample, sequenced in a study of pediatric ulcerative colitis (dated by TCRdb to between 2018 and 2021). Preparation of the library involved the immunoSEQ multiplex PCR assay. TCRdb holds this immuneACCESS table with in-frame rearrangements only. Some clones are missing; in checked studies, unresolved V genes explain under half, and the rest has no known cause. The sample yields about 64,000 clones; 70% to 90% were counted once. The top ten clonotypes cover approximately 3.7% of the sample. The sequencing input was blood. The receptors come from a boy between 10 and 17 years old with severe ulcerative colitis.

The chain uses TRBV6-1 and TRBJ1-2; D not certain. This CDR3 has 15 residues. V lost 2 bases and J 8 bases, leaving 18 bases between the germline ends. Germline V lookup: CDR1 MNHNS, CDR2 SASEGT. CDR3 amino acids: CASSENGPQTEGYTF. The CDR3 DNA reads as TGTGCCAGCAGTGAAAACGGGCCCCAAACCGAGGGCTACACCTTC.

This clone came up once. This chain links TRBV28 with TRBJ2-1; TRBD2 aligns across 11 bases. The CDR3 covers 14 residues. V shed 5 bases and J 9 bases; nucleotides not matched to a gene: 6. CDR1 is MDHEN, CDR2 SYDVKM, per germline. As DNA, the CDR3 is TGTGCCAGCAGTCAACTAGCGGGAGTCAGTGAGCAGTTCTTC. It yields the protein CASSQLAGVSEQFF.

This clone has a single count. The CDR3 spells CASSETSGNFYEQYF. The CDR3 DNA reads as TGTGCCAGTAGTGAAACTAGCGGAAATTTCTACGAGCAGTACTTC. This rearrangement joins TRBV19 to TRBJ2-7, with 8 bases lining up with TRBD2. J lost 3 bases, V lost 5 bases, and 9 bases had no gene match. The CDR3 covers 15 residues. Germline V CDR1 and CDR2: LNHDA, SQIVND (reference sequence).

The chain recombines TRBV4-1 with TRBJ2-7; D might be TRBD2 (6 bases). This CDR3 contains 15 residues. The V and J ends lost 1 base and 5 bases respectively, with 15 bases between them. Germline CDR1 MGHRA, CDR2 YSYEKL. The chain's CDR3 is CASSQVLVAEDEQYF. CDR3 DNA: TGCGCCAGCAGCCAAGTACTAGTAGCGGAGGACGAGCAGTACTTC.

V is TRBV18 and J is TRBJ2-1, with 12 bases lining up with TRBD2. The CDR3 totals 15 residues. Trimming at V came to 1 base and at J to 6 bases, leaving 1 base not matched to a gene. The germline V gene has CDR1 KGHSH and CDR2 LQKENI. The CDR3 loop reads CASSPRTSGANEQFF. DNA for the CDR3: TGTGCCAGCTCACCACGGACTAGCGGGGCCAATGAGCAGTTCTTC.

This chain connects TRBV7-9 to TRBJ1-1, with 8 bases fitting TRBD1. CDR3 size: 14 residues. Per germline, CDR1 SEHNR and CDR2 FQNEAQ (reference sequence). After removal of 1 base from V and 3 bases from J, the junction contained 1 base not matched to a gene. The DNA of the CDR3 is TGTGCCAGCAGCTTAGTACAGGGGGACACTGAAGCTTTCTTT. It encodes CASSLVQGDTEAFF.

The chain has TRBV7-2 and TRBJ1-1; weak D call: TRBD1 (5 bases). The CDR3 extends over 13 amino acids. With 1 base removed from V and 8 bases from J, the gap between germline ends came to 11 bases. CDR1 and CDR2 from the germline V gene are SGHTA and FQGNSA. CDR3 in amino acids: CASSLVIRGEAFF. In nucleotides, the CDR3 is TGTGCCAGCAGCTTAGTCATCCGGGGCGAAGCTTTCTTT.

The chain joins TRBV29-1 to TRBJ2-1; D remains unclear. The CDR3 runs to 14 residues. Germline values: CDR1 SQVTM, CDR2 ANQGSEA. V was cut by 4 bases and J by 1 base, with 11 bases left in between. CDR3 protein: CSVALVTSYNEQFF. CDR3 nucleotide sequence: TGCAGCGTTGCCTTGGTTACTTCCTACAATGAGCAGTTCTTC.

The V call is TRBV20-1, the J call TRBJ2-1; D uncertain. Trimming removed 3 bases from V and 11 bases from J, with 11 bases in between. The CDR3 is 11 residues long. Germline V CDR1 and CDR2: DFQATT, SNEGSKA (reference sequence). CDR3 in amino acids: CSASPARQQFF. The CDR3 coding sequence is TGCAGTGCTAGCCCTGCACGTCAGCAGTTCTTC.

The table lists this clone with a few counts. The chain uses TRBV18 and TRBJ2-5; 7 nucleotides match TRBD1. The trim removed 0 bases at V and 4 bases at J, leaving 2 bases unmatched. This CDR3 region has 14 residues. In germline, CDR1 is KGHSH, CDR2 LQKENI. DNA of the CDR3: TGTGCCAGCTCACCACCGGCAGGGGGAGAGACCCAGTACTTC. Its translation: CASSPPAGGETQYF.

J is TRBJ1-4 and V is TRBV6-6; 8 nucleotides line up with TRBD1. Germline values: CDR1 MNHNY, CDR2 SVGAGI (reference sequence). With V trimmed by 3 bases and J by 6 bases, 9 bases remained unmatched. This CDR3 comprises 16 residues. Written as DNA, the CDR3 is TGTGCCAGCAGTTATTTATATACAGGGGGGGATGAAAAACTGTTTTTT. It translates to CASSYLYTGGDEKLFF.

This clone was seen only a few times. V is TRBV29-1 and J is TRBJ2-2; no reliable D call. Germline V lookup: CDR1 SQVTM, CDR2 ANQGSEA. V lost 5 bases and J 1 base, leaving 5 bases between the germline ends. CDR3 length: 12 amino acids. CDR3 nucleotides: TGCAGCGTTCGTAAGAACACCGGGGAGCTGTTTTTT. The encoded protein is CSVRKNTGELFF.

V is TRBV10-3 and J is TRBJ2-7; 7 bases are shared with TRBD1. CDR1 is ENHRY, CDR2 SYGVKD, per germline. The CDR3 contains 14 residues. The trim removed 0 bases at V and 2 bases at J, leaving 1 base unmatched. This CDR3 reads CAISESGGTYEQYF. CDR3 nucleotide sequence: TGTGCCATCAGTGAGTCAGGGGGCACCTACGAGCAGTACTTC.

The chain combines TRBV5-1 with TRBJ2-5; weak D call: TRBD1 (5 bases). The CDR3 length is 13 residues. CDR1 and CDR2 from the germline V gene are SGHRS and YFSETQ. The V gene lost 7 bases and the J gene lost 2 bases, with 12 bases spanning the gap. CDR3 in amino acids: CASHTSGQETQYF. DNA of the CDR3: TGCGCCAGCCATACCTCAGGGCAAGAGACCCAGTACTTC.

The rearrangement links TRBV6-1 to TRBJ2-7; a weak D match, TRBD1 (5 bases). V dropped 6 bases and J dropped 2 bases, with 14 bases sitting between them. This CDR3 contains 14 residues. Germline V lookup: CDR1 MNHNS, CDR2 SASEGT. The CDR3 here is CASSTFDRPYEQYF. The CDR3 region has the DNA TGTGCCAGCAGCACTTTTGACAGACCCTACGAGCAGTACTTC.

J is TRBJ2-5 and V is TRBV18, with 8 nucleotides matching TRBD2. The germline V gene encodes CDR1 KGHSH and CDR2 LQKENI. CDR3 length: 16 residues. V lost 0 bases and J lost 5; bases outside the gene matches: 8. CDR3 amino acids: CASSPPRGALGETQYF. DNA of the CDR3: TGTGCCAGCTCACCACCGCGGGGGGCCTTGGGGGAGACCCAGTACTTC.

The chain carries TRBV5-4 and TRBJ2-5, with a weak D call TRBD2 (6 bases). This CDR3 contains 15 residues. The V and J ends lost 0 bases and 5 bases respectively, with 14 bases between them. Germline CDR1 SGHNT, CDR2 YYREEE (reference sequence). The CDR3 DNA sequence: TGTGCCAGCAGCTTGGCACTAGCCCCCGGGGAGACCCAGTACTTC. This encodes CASSLALAPGETQYF.

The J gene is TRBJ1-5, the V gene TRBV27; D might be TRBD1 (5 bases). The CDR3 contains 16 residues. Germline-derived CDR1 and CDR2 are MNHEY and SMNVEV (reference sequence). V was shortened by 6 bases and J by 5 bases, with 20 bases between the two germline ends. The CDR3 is CASSPYSGAGHQPQHF. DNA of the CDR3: TGTGCCAGCAGCCCGTATTCTGGCGCAGGGCATCAGCCCCAGCATTTT.

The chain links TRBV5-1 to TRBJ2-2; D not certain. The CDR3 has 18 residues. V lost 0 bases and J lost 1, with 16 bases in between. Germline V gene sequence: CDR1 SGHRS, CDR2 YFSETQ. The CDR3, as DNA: TGCGCCAGCAGCTTGGAGGTACGTGGCAGAGTGAACACCGGGGAGCTGTTTTTT. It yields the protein CASSLEVRGRVNTGELFF.

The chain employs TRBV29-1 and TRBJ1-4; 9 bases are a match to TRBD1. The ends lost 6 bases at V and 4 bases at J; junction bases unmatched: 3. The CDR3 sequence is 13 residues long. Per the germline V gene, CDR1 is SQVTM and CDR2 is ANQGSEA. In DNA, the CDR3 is TGCAGCGTAGGGACAGGGATTAATGAAAAACTGTTTTTT. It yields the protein CSVGTGINEKLFF.

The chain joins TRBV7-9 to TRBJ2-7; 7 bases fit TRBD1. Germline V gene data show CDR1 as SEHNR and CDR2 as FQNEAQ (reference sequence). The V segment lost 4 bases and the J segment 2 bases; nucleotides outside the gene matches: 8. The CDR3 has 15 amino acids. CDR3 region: CASSSRTGSAYEQYF. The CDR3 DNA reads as TGTGCCAGCAGCTCAAGGACAGGCTCGGCCTACGAGCAGTACTTC.

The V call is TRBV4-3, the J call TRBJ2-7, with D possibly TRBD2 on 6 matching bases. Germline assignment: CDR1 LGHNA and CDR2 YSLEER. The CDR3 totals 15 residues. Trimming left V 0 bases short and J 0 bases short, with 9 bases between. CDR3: CASSQEGGASYEQYF. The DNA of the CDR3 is TGCGCCAGCAGCCAAGAAGGCGGGGCCTCCTACGAGCAGTACTTC.

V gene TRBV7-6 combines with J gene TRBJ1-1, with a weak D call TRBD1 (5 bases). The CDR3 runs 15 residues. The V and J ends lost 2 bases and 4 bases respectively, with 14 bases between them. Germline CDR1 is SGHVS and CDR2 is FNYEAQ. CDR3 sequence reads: CASSLTGRGGTEAFF. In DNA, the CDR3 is TGTGCCAGCAGCTTAACGGGACGGGGAGGCACTGAAGCTTTCTTT.

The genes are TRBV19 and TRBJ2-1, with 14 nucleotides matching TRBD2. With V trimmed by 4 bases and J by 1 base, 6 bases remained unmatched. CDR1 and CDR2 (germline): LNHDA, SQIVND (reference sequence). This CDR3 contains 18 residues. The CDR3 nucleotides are TGTGCCAGTAGTACTGGGACTAGCGGGAGAAGGTCCTACAATGAGCAGTTCTTC. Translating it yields CASSTGTSGRRSYNEQFF. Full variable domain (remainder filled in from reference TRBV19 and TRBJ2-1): DGGITQSPKYLFRKEGQNVTLSCEQNLNHDAMYWYRQDPGQGLRLIYYSQIVNDFQKGDIAEGYSVSREKKESFPLTVTSAQKNPTAFYLCASSTGTSGRRSYNEQFFGPGTRLTVL.

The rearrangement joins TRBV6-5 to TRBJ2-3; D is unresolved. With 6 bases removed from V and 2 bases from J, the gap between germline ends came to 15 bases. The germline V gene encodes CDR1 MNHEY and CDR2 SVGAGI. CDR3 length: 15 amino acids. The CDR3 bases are TGTGCCAGCAGCCCCTTGCTCCGAGACACAGATACGCAGTATTTT. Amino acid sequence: CASSPLLRDTDTQYF.

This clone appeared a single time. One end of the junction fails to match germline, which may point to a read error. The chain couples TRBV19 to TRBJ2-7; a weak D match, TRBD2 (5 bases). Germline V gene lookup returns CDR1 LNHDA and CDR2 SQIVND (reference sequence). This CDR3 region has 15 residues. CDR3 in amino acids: CASSLEGTLNYEQYF. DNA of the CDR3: TGTGCCAGTAGTTTAGAGGGTACTCTGAACTACGAGCAGTACTTC.